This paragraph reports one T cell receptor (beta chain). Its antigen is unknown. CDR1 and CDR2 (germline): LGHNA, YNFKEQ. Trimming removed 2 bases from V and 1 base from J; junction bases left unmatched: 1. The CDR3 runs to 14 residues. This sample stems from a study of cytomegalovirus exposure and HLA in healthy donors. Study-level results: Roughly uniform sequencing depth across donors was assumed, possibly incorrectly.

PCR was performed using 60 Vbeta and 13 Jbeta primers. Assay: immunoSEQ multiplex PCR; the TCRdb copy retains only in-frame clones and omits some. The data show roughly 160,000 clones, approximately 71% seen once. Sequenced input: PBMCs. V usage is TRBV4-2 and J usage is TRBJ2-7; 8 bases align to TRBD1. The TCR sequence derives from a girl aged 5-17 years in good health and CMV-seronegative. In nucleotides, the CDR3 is TGTGCCAGCAGCCAAAACAGGGGGTCCTACGAGCAGTACTTC. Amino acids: CASSQNRGSYEQYF.